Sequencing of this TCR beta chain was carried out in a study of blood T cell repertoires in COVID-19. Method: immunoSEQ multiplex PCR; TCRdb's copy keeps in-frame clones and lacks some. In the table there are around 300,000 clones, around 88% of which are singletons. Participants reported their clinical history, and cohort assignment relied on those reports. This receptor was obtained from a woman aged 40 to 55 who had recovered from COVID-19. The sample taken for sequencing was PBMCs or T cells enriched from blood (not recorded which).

This CDR3 is CASSLARPNYGYTF. The CDR3 DNA reads TGTGCCAGCAGCTTAGCGCGGCCTAACTATGGCTACACCTTC. J is TRBJ1-2 and V is TRBV7-2; no reliable D call. V shed 0 bases and J shed 0 bases, with 5 bases lying between them. The CDR3 is 14 residues long. Germline V gives CDR1 SGHTA, CDR2 FQGNSA.